One T cell receptor (beta chain) is described in this entry. This sample was taken from a study of control samples from healthy donors and cancer patients. Here immunoSEQ multiplex PCR was the method, and the copy in TCRdb shows in-frame clones only, minus some. The table shows 55,000 to 70,000 clones, with around 93% occurring only once. The receptor was derived from a man aged 25-40 years with colorectal cancer. The specimen sequenced was PBMCs.

DNA of the CDR3: TGTGCCAGCAGGCCCGGGACTAGCGGGAACAATGAGCAGTTCTTC. This sequence encodes CASRPGTSGNNEQFF. The V and J genes are TRBV5-4 and TRBJ2-1; 13 bases fit TRBD2. This CDR3 has 15 residues. From germline, CDR1 is SGHNT and CDR2 YYREEE (reference sequence). V lost 5 bases and J lost 5; bases outside the gene matches: 4.